The entry below gives a single T cell receptor (beta chain) sequence along with its context. Its antigen is unidentified. The data were produced by immunoSEQ multiplex PCR, yet TCRdb's version contains in-frame clones alone and is incomplete. The table has about 130,000 clones, approximately 88% seen once. The data belong to a study of T cell responses to AZD1222 COVID-19 vaccine. Study conclusions and caveats: The study found vaccine-associated CD4 TCRs spanning spike, dominant at 160-218 and 743-854. Close to half of all spike-specific TCRs reportedly target regions of the variants that are unmutated. White British donors predominated, females outnumbered males, and clonal diversity was possibly underestimated.

Germline values: CDR1 SGHNT, CDR2 YYREEE (reference sequence). V gave up 2 bases and J gave up 0 bases, with 15 bases separating them. This CDR3 region has 17 residues. This chain uses TRBV5-4 with TRBJ1-5; possibly TRBD1 for D (5 bases). The clonotype comes from an adult in good health. Sequenced material: peripheral blood, taken on day 0 of AZD1222 vaccination. The CDR3 DNA sequence: TGTGCCAGCAGCTTCACAGGTACCTCTTATAGCAATCAGCCCCAGCATTTT. This sequence encodes CASSFTGTSYSNQPQHF.